Listed here are 12 T cell receptor beta chains from one sample, sequenced in a study of control samples from healthy donors and cancer patients. TCRdb keeps only in-frame clones here, not all; method: immunoSEQ multiplex PCR. The table shows 150,000 to 200,000 clones, with around 88% occurring only once. Sequenced: blood. The receptor source for this set is a man between 18 and 29 years old in good health.

This clone was seen more than once but under ten times. V usage is TRBV19 and J usage is TRBJ1-1; no clear D. V lost 5 bases, J lost 5 bases, and 21 bases lay in between. The CDR3 is 16 amino acids. Germline loops: CDR1 LNHDA, CDR2 SQIVND (reference sequence). The CDR3 DNA reads as TGTGCCAGTAGTCTCCTCCGGGCCCCTGGAGAGACTGAAGCTTTCTTT. Translation: CASSLLRAPGETEAFF.

The CDR3 nucleotides read TGTGCCAGCAGCTCCCTAAGGGGCTCCTACAATGAGCAGTTCTTC. Protein sequence: CASSSLRGSYNEQFF. The chain has TRBV6-5 and TRBJ2-1; D is possibly TRBD1 (5 bases). CDR1 and CDR2 from the germline V gene are MNHEY and SVGAGI. V gave up 6 bases and J gave up 0 bases, with 12 bases separating them. The CDR3 sequence is 15 residues long.

This chain links TRBV3-1 (or the pseudogene TRBV3-2) with TRBJ2-5; no clear D. The V and J ends lost 1 base and 4 bases respectively, with 7 bases between them. Germline loops: CDR1 LGHDT, CDR2 YNNKEL (reference sequence). This CDR3 is 13 amino acids long. DNA for the CDR3: TGTGCCAGCAGCCAAGGGCCGGGAGAGACCCAGTACTTC. It encodes CASSQGPGETQYF.

V is TRBV7-9 and J is TRBJ2-7; TRBD1 might be the D (6 bases). The germline V gene has CDR1 SEHNR and CDR2 FQNEAQ (reference sequence). V was cut by 4 bases and J by 4 bases, with 8 bases left in between. The CDR3 is 12 amino acids. CDR3 in amino acids: CASSSTGYEQYF. CDR3 DNA: TGTGCCAGCAGCTCAACAGGGTACGAGCAGTACTTC.

The chain joins TRBV28 to TRBJ2-7, with 10 bases aligning to TRBD1. The V gene end was trimmed by 7 bases and the J gene end by 4 bases; junction bases not matched to a gene: 7. Germline V gene sequence: CDR1 MDHEN, CDR2 SYDVKM. The CDR3 loop spans 14 amino acids. The CDR3 nucleotides are TGTGCCAGCACCGACAGGGACAGGGGATACGAGCAGTACTTC. The encoded protein is CASTDRDRGYEQYF.

This clone was observed a single time. J is TRBJ2-2 and V is TRBV11-3, with D unresolved. The germline gives CDR1 SGHNT, CDR2 YENEEA. The CDR3 totals 12 residues. The V and J ends lost 3 bases and 4 bases respectively, with 3 bases between them. CDR3 nucleotide sequence: TGTGCCAGCAGCTTCGGCACCGGGGAGCTGTTTTTT. Amino acids: CASSFGTGELFF.

This clone was counted once. The chain combines TRBV6-4 with TRBJ2-3; D tentatively reads TRBD1 or TRBD2 (6 bases each). V was shortened by 3 bases and J by 4 bases, with 14 bases between the two germline ends. Germline values: CDR1 MRHNA, CDR2 SNTAGT. This CDR3 contains 15 residues. The CDR3 region has the DNA TGTGCCAGCAGTGAGGGGGGCGGGGAGTCAGATACGCAGTATTTT. Amino acids: CASSEGGGESDTQYF.

V gene TRBV19 combines with J gene TRBJ2-7, with 8 positions matching TRBD2. This CDR3 region has 15 residues. Trimming removed 3 bases from V and 0 bases from J; junction bases left unmatched: 4. The germline gives CDR1 LNHDA, CDR2 SQIVND (reference sequence). DNA of the CDR3: TGTGCCAGTAGTATGGGCGGGGGGCCCTCCTACGAGCAGTACTTC. Translated: CASSMGGGPSYEQYF.

The chain has TRBV4-3 and TRBJ1-2; D remains unclear. Trimming shortened V by 5 bases and J by 8 bases, and 12 bases separated the two germline ends. Germline V gives CDR1 LGHNA, CDR2 YSLEER. This CDR3 has 12 amino acids. As DNA, the CDR3 is TGCGCCAGCAGCTTATTAGGCTGGGGCTACACCTTC. Protein product: CASSLLGWGYTF.

The V gene is TRBV5-4, the J gene TRBJ1-5; D unclear. The CDR3 totals 12 residues. CDR1 and CDR2 from the germline V gene are SGHNT and YYREEE (reference sequence). The V end was cut by 0 bases, the J end by 6 bases, with 4 bases between. For the CDR3, the DNA is TGTGCCAGCAGCTTGGACAGTCAGCCCCAGCATTTT. It is translated as CASSLDSQPQHF.

CDR3 protein: CASSLDPGTGGSEQYF. The DNA for the CDR3 is TGTGCCAGCAGCTTGGATCCCGGGACAGGGGGATCCGAGCAGTACTTC. V usage is TRBV5-8 and J usage is TRBJ2-7; 11 bases are shared with TRBD1. The V and J ends lost 0 bases and 6 bases, in that order; junction bases with no gene match: 8. The CDR3 is 16 amino acids. Per germline, CDR1 SGHTS and CDR2 YDEGEE.

The rearrangement uses TRBV7-2 and TRBJ2-1, with 9 bases fitting TRBD2. CDR3 length equals 16 residues. The J segment lost 0 bases and the V segment lost 4 bases, leaving 4 bases of the junction unmatched. Germline lookup yields CDR1 SGHTA and CDR2 FQGNSA. CDR3 nucleotides: TGTGCCAGCAGCTCCGGGACTAGCTACTCCTACAATGAGCAGTTCTTC. Protein: CASSSGTSYSYNEQFF.